Following are 10 T cell receptor beta chains from one sample sequenced in a study of diagnostic markers for celiac disease. TCRdb processed the reads again and assigns one entry to each CDR3 protein, with no DNA. The data include over 450 distinct CDR3 sequences; the top ten clones carry approximately 70%. Sample: either unsorted cells or a sorted T cell fraction (not recorded which). These receptors were taken from a human donor. This table probably holds off-target reads from a library built for another chain.

In terms of frequency, this clonotype is large. This chain links TRBV27 with TRBJ1-1. This CDR3 region has 16 residues. Germline lookup yields CDR1 MNHEY and CDR2 SMNVEV (reference sequence). CDR3 sequence reads: CASRRQVALGYTEAFF.

The chain has TRBV12-3 or TRBV12-4 and TRBJ2-5; with no DNA, the TCRdb D assignment of TRBD1 cannot be verified. This CDR3 is built from 15 residues. Here the CDR3 reads CASSFSGRGQETQYF.

The V gene is TRBV29-1, the J gene TRBJ1-2; TCRdb outputs TRBD1, but without DNA this stays unchecked. The CDR3 length is 14 residues. Looked up from germline, CDR1 is SQVTM and CDR2 is ANQGSEA. This chain's CDR3 is CSVYGQGWDYGYTF.

The V gene is TRBV11-2, the J gene TRBJ2-7; lacking DNA, the TRBD1 call made by TCRdb goes unchecked. The CDR3 contains 13 residues. Germline V gene data show CDR1 as SGHAT and CDR2 as FQNNGV. CDR3 sequence reads: CASSPDRAHEQYF.

Measured by frequency, this clonotype is large (0.1 to 1%). V gene TRBV12-3 or TRBV12-4 combines with J gene TRBJ2-3; TCRdb lists TRBD2, though no DNA is available to test this call. The CDR3 totals 14 residues. The CDR3 loop is CASSLRRTQDTQYF.

By frequency, this clonotype is medium-sized (0.01 to 0.1%). The genes are TRBV27 and TRBJ2-2; the TCRdb call, TRBD1, lacks DNA for checking. Germline V CDR1 and CDR2: MNHEY, SMNVEV (reference sequence). This CDR3 has 18 amino acids. This CDR3 is CASSPTKDRVFYTGELFF.

Judged by frequency, this clonotype is medium-sized. This chain links TRBV29-1 with TRBJ2-1; without DNA, the TCRdb call of TRBD1 cannot be checked. The CDR3 spans 13 residues. The V gene's germline CDR1 is SQVTM and CDR2 ANQGSEA. CDR3 sequence reads: CSVGRDPYNEQFF.

The J gene is TRBJ1-1, the V gene TRBV25-1; the TCRdb call, TRBD1, lacks DNA for checking. Germline V CDR1 and CDR2: MGHDK, SYGVNS. The length of the CDR3 is 15 residues. CDR3 protein: CASSEYEGTNTEAFF. Supplemented by reference TRBV25-1 and TRBJ1-1, the full variable domain reads EADIYQTPRYLVIGTGKKITLECSQTMGHDKMYWYQQDPGMELHLIHYSYGVNSTEKGDLSSESTVSRIRTEHFPLTLESARPSHTSQYLCASSEYEGTNTEAFFGQGTRLTVV.

V and J are TRBV27 and TRBJ2-1; with no DNA, the TCRdb D assignment of TRBD1 cannot be verified. Germline CDR1 MNHEY, CDR2 SMNVEV (reference sequence). The CDR3 runs to 17 residues. The CDR3 sequence: CASSFTNTGFSYNEQFF.

This clonotype is classed as medium-sized (0.01 to 0.1%) by frequency. This rearrangement joins TRBV5-1 to TRBJ2-1; the TCRdb call, TRBD2, lacks DNA for checking. The CDR3 has 15 amino acids. Per germline, CDR1 SGHRS and CDR2 YFSETQ. The CDR3 protein is CASSPREKTYNEQFF.